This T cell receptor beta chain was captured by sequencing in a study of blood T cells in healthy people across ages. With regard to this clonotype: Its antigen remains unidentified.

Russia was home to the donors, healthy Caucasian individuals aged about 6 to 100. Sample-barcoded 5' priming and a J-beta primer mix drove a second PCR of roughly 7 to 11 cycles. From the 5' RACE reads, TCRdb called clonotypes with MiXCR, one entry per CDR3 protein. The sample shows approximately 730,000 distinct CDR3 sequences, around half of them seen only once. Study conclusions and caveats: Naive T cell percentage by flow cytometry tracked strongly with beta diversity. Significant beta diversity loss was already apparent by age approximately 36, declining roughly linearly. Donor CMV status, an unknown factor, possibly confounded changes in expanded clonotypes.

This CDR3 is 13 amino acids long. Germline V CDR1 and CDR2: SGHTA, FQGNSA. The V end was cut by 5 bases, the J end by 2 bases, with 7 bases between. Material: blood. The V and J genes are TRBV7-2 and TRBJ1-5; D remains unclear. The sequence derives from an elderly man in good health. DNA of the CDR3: TGTGCCAGCAGCGTATTACGCAATCAGCCCCAGCATTTT. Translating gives CASSVLRNQPQHF.